The rows below give T cell receptor beta chains drawn from one sample of a study of STAT5B mutations in CD4+ large granular lymphocyte leukemia. Sequencing was performed with immunoSEQ multiplex PCR; in TCRdb, only in-frame clones are kept and a portion is missing. This table has fewer than 45,000 clones, roughly 85% appearing once. The specimen was CD4+ T cells from blood buffy coats. These receptors came from a human donor in good health. Each CDR3 is given with its conserved first and last residue. Each record gives: clone size, CDR3 length, D gene, J gene, V gene, CDR3 protein, CDR3 DNA. D genes are given only for firm matches. The listing skips clone size in some rows; elsewhere it reads once, few, many or a size class.

>once|15|-|TRBJ2-1|TRBV6-1
CASSEFRGLYNEQFF
TGTGCCAGCAGTGAGTTTCGGGGGTTGTACAATGAGCAGTTCTTC
>-|15|-|TRBJ2-3|TRBV5-4
CASSSTGLLTDTQYF
TGTGCCAGCAGCTCTACGGGACTCCTCACAGATACGCAGTATTTT
>-|16|TRBD1|TRBJ2-2|TRBV15
CATSRSTGAYTGELFF
TGTGCCACCAGCAGGTCCACAGGGGCGTACACCGGGGAGCTGTTTTTT
>once|16|-|TRBJ2-1|TRBV7-8
CASSIFWGISYNEQFF
TGTGCCAGCAGCATCTTCTGGGGGATCTCCTACAATGAGCAGTTCTTC
>-|15|TRBD1|TRBJ1-5|TRBV7-9
CASSPGTGGYQPQHF
TGTGCCAGCAGCCCCGGGACAGGGGGATATCAGCCCCAGCATTTT
>-|15|-|TRBJ1-4|TRBV7-2
CASSAFKGVNEKLFF
TGTGCCAGCAGCGCCTTCAAGGGGGTGAATGAAAAACTGTTTTTT
>-|15|TRBD1|TRBJ2-7|TRBV6-5
CASSYERQGPNEQYF
TGTGCCAGCAGTTACGAGAGACAGGGCCCCAACGAGCAGTACTTC
>-|13|-|TRBJ1-1|TRBV5-4
CASSSQWASEAFF
TGTGCCAGCAGCTCGCAATGGGCTAGTGAAGCTTTCTTT
>few|16|-|TRBJ1-1|TRBV5-6
CASSLFGSGGNTEAFF
TGTGCCAGCAGCTTGTTCGGATCTGGGGGGAACACTGAAGCTTTCTTT
>-|14|-|TRBJ2-7|TRBV7-2
CASSSKAGSYEQYF
TGTGCCAGCAGCTCTAAGGCGGGCTCCTACGAGCAGTACTTC
>-|12|-|TRBJ1-4|TRBV2
CASTLGPSYAFF
TGTGCCAGCACCTTAGGACCGTCCTATGCGTTTTTT
>-|15|TRBD1|TRBJ2-2|TRBV5-1
CASSPDRANTGELFF
TGCGCCAGCAGCCCGGACAGGGCGAACACCGGGGAGCTGTTTTTT
>-|11|-|TRBJ2-5|TRBV5-8
CASSLQETQYF
TGTGCCAGCAGCTTGCAAGAGACCCAGTACTTC
>-|14|-|TRBJ2-2|TRBV4-1
CASSHGTLTGELFF
TGCGCCAGCAGCCACGGGACACTCACCGGGGAGCTGTTTTTT
>-|15|TRBD1|TRBJ1-4|TRBV5-4
CASSINRGIDEKLFF
TGTGCCAGCAGCATAAACAGGGGTATCGACGAAAAACTGTTTTTT
>-|16|-|TRBJ2-1|TRBV19
CASSIFRAGLNNEQFF
TGTGCCAGTAGTATATTCCGGGCAGGGTTAAACAATGAGCAGTTCTTC
>-|16|TRBD2|TRBJ2-1|TRBV2
CASSDGGTSGRDEQFF
TGTGCCAGCAGTGATGGGGGGACTAGCGGGAGAGATGAGCAGTTCTTC
>few|12|-|TRBJ2-5|TRBV30
CAWSVAGETQYF
TGTGCCTGGAGTGTAGCGGGAGAGACCCAGTACTTC
>-|15|TRBD1|TRBJ2-1|TRBV9
CASSVGTGSYNEQFF
TGTGCCAGCAGCGTAGGGACAGGCTCCTACAATGAGCAGTTCTTC
>-|16|TRBD1|TRBJ2-7|TRBV4-2
CASSRFVGTVSLEQYF
TGTGCCAGCAGCCGGTTCGTAGGGACAGTCTCGTTAGAGCAGTACTTC
>-|14|-|TRBJ1-3|TRBV11-2
CASSLTSPENTIYF
TGTGCCAGCAGCCTTACCTCCCCTGAGAACACCATATATTTT
>-|13|-|TRBJ2-3|TRBV27
CASCRSSADTQYF
TGTGCCAGCTGCCGGAGTAGCGCGGATACGCAGTATTTT
>few|16|TRBD2|TRBJ2-7|TRBV4-2
CASSHVLASGWGEQYF
TGTGCCAGCAGCCATGTGCTAGCTAGCGGGTGGGGGGAGCAGTACTTC
>-|15|-|TRBJ1-1|TRBV5-1
CASSLDWDLSTEAFF
TGCGCCAGCAGCTTGGATTGGGACCTTAGCACTGAAGCTTTCTTT
>-|13|TRBD2|TRBJ2-7|TRBV18
CASSPGLADEQYF
TGTGCCAGCTCACCGGGACTAGCAGACGAGCAGTACTTC
>-|13|-|TRBJ1-6|TRBV7-2
CASSSTQAGGLHF
TGTGCCAGCAGCTCCACCCAGGCGGGCGGCCTCCACTTT
>-|16|-|TRBJ1-2|TRBV7-2
CASNQGGGRAGYGYTF
TGTGCCAGCAACCAGGGCGGGGGCAGGGCGGGCTATGGCTACACCTTC
>-|13|-|TRBJ2-7|TRBV10-1
CASSLDGAYEQYF
TGCGCCAGCAGCCTGGACGGTGCCTACGAGCAGTACTTC
>-|16|-|TRBJ1-2|TRBV5-6
CASSLVREEIDNGYTF
TGTGCCAGCAGCTTGGTTAGGGAAGAGATTGATAATGGCTACACCTTC
>-|10|-|TRBJ2-3|TRBV29-1
CSVSEDTQYF
TGCAGCGTTTCCGAGGATACGCAGTATTTT
>-|14|TRBD1|TRBJ1-1|TRBV11-2
CASTRGQLNTEAFF
TGTGCCAGCACCAGGGGACAGTTGAACACTGAAGCTTTCTTT
>-|15|TRBD2|TRBJ2-1|TRBV6-5
CASRPGLGINNEQFF
TGTGCCAGCAGACCGGGACTAGGGATAAACAATGAGCAGTTCTTC
>few|16|TRBD2|TRBJ2-3|TRBV7-9
CASSLGGLAATDTQYF
TGTGCCAGCAGCTTAGGGGGACTAGCGGCCACAGATACGCAGTATTTT
>-|15|TRBD1|TRBJ2-7|TRBV6-4
CASVDEGQGAGEQYF
TGTGCCAGCGTGGACGAGGGACAGGGGGCTGGGGAGCAGTACTTC
>-|17|TRBD2|TRBJ2-5|TRBV7-8
CASSTLHGKRGQETQYF
TGTGCCAGCAGCACCCTTCATGGGAAGCGGGGCCAAGAGACCCAGTACTTC
>-|13|-|TRBJ2-5|TRBV6-5
CASSTVLMETQYF
TGTGCCAGCAGTACTGTGTTAATGGAGACCCAGTACTTC
>-|14|-|TRBJ1-4|TRBV2
CASSELTTNEKLFF
TGTGCCAGCAGTGAGTTAACAACTAATGAAAAACTGTTTTTT
>-|18|TRBD2|TRBJ2-2|TRBV12-5
CASGLGQGTSGSIGELFF
TGTGCTAGTGGTTTGGGGCAGGGGACTAGCGGGAGTATAGGGGAGCTGTTTTTT
>-|14|-|TRBJ1-1|TRBV6-6
CASSYMRGNTEAFF
TGTGCCAGCAGTTACATGAGGGGGAACACTGAAGCTTTCTTT
>-|13|TRBD2|TRBJ2-1|TRBV5-1
CASSPSGSTEQFF
TGCGCCAGCAGCCCTAGCGGGAGTACTGAGCAGTTCTTC
>-|14|-|TRBJ2-7|TRBV9
CASSVGGNSYEQYF
TGTGCCAGCAGCGTAGGTGGGAATTCCTACGAGCAGTACTTC
>-|18|TRBD2|TRBJ2-2|TRBV7-2
CASSLVPPGQGGTGELFF
TGTGCCAGCAGCTTAGTACCTCCGGGGCAGGGAGGGACCGGGGAGCTGTTTTTT
>-|16|TRBD1|TRBJ1-2|TRBV4-1
CASSQPTGTGLKGYTF
TGCGCCAGCAGCCAACCAACCGGGACAGGGCTCAAAGGCTACACCTTC
>once|15|-|TRBJ2-2|TRBV19
CASSQGHTNTGELFF
TGTGCCAGTAGTCAAGGACACACGAACACCGGGGAGCTGTTTTTT
>once|16|-|TRBJ1-5|TRBV6-6
CASSYSWTDSNQPQHF
TGTGCCAGCAGTTACTCTTGGACAGATAGCAATCAGCCCCAGCATTTT
>-|14|-|TRBJ2-5|TRBV27
CASSSTGFQETQYF
TGTGCCAGCAGTTCCACAGGGTTCCAAGAGACCCAGTACTTC
>-|14|TRBD1|TRBJ1-2|TRBV7-9
CASSAGQGAQGYTF
TGTGCCAGCAGCGCGGGACAGGGGGCGCAGGGCTACACCTTC
>-|17|-|TRBJ2-1|TRBV9
CASSVNPGTTGYNEQFF
TGTGCCAGCAGCGTAAACCCCGGGACTACAGGGTACAATGAGCAGTTCTTC
>-|14|TRBD2|TRBJ2-2|TRBV6-1
CASRGGIGTGELFF
TGTGCCTCGCGCGGGGGTATAGGGACCGGGGAGCTGTTTTTT
>few|13|-|TRBJ1-5|TRBV7-2
CASSTYTNQPQHF
TGTGCCAGCAGCACGTACACGAATCAGCCCCAGCATTTT
>-|15|-|TRBJ2-1|TRBV7-3
CASSPPGRPNNEQFF
TGTGCCAGCAGCCCCCCCGGCAGACCTAACAATGAGCAGTTCTTC
>-|19|TRBD2|TRBJ2-1|TRBV19
CASSRPPQLAGGPRNEQFF
TGTGCCAGTAGTAGACCGCCCCAACTAGCGGGAGGGCCTAGGAATGAGCAGTTCTTC
>-|14|TRBD2|TRBJ2-1|TRBV14
CASSRSGSGNEQFF
TGTGCCAGCAGTCGAAGCGGGAGTGGCAATGAGCAGTTCTTC
>-|15|TRBD2|TRBJ2-1|TRBV7-2
CASSTQLARHNEQFF
TGTGCCAGCAGCACACAACTAGCGAGGCACAATGAGCAGTTCTTC
>-|16|-|TRBJ1-1|TRBV7-2
CASIAREGKGNTEAFF
TGTGCCAGCATCGCCAGGGAAGGCAAGGGGAACACTGAAGCTTTCTTT
>-|11|-|TRBJ2-3|TRBV20-1
CSATKLDTQYF
TGCAGTGCTACTAAGTTGGATACGCAGTATTTT
>-|14|-|TRBJ2-5|TRBV10-1
CASSESSGKETQYF
TGCGCCAGCAGTGAGTCTTCGGGGAAGGAGACCCAGTACTTC
>few|16|-|TRBJ2-1|TRBV11-2
CASSPNSFGQYNEQFF
TGTGCCAGCAGCCCCAATTCGTTCGGGCAGTACAATGAGCAGTTCTTC